Sequencing of this TCR beta chain was carried out in a study of T cell repertoires in cytomegalovirus infection. Study as a whole: It can be stated that public TCR beta signatures indicated CMV infection as well as a matching HLA type. Study results and caveats: Carriers of CMV and the relevant HLA type were discriminated by public TCR beta frequency. In two of eight donors, the top clonotype was HLA-C-restricted CMV-specific.

This clonotype was counted a few times. No antigen is known for it. The CDR3 covers 15 residues. Germline CDR1 is LNHDA and CDR2 is SQIVND (reference sequence). V trimming: 5 bases; J trimming: 6 bases; junction bases outside the gene matches: 12. TCRdb re-analysed the reads in MiXCR, keeping a single row per CDR3 protein. The sample holds fewer than 700,000 distinct CDR3 sequences; approximately 24% are singletons and the top ten take less than 9.5%. Material for sequencing was CD8+ T cells from PBMCs. J is TRBJ1-2 and V is TRBV19; 7 bases align to TRBD1. This sequence originates from a human donor in good health (CMV status not recorded). Some clones in this sample may be carry-over from other donors' samples. CDR3 nucleotide sequence: TGTGCCAGTAGTTCATCTGTTGGAGGGGGCAATGGCTACACCTTC. Its translation is CASSSSVGGGNGYTF.